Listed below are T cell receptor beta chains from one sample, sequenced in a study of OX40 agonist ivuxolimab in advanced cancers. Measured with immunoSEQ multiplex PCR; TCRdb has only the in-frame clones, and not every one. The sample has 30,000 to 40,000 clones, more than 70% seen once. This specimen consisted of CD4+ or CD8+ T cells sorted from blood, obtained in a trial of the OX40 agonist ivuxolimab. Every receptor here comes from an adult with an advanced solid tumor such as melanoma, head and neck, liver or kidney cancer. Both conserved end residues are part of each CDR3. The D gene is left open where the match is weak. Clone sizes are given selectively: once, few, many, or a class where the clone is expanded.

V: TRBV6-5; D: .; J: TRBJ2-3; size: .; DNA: TGTGCCAGCAGTTACTTGCTCTCTCCTGATACGCAGTATTTT; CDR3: CASSYLLSPDTQYF
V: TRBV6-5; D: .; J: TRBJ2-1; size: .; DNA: TGTGCCAGCAGTTCCCCCGGGCTGTCGGGTCTGAATGAGCAGTTCTTC; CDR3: CASSSPGLSGLNEQFF
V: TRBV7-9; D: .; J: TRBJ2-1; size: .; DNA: TGTGCCAGCAGCTTAGTGGTTTTGAAAGTCTCAGAATGGCATGAGCAGTTCTTC; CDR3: CASSLVVLKVSEWHEQFF
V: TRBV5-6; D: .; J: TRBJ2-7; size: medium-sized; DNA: TGTGCCAGCAGCTTCAGGACCTCCTACGAGCAGTACTTC; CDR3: CASSFRTSYEQYF
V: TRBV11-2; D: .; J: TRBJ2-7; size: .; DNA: TGTGCCAGCAGCTTAGATATGCTAGTCTACGAGCAGTACTTC; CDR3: CASSLDMLVYEQYF
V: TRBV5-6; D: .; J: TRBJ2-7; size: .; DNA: TGTGCCAGTCAGGCAGGGTACGAGCAGTACTTC; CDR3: CASQAGYEQYF
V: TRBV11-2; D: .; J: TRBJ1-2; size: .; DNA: TGTGCCAGCAGCTTAGGGACAGCGCTCTATGGCTACACCTTC; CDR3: CASSLGTALYGYTF
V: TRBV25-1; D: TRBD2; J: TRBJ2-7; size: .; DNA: TGTGCCAGCAGTGAAGGTACTAGCGGGACCCACGAGCAGTACTTC; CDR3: CASSEGTSGTHEQYF
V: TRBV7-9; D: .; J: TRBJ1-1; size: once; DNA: TGTGCCAGCAGCTTAGGCCGGTTTGAAGCTTTCTTT; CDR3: CASSLGRFEAFF
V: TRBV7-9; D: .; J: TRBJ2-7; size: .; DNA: TGTGCCAGCAGCTTAGTAGTTGTTCCCTACGAGCAGTACTTC; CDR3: CASSLVVVPYEQYF
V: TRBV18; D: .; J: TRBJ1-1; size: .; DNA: TGTGCCAGCTCACCACCGAACAGGAACACTGAAGCTTTCTTT; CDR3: CASSPPNRNTEAFF
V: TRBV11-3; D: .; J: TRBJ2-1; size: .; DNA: TGTGCCAGCAGCACCCCTGGGGGTGAGCAGTTCTTC; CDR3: CASSTPGGEQFF
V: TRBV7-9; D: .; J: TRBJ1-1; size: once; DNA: TGTGCCAGCAGCTTAGGGGGAGACGGAGCTTTCTTT; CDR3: CASSLGGDGAFF
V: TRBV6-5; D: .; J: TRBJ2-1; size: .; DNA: TGTGCCAGCTCTAGGGGGTTAGGCAATGAGCAGTTCTTC; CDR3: CASSRGLGNEQFF
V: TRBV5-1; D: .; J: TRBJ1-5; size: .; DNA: TGCGCCAGCAGCTTCGGCGCGAGGCAAAAATATCAGAATCAGCCCCAGCATTTT; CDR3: CASSFGARQKYQNQPQHF
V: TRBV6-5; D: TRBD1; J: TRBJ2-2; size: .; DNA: TGTGCCAGCAGTTACCCGACAGGGGGGAACACCGGGGAGCTGTTTTTT; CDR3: CASSYPTGGNTGELFF
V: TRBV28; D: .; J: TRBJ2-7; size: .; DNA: TGTGCCAGCAGTCCGTTAGAGGTGTCCCGGCCAGGCAGATCCTACGAGCAGTACTTC; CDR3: CASSPLEVSRPGRSYEQYF
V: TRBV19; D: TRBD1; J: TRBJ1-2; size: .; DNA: TGTGCCAGTAGTATGGCACCGGGACAGATCGTTCAGAACTATGGCTACACCTTC; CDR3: CASSMAPGQIVQNYGYTF
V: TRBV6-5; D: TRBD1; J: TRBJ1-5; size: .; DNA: TGTGCCAGCAGGCAGGGGACAGGACGCAATCAGCCCCAGCATTTT; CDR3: CASRQGTGRNQPQHF
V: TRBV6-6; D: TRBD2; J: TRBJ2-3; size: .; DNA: TGTGCCAGCAGCTCGGGGGGGGGCACAGATACGCAGTATTTT; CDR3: CASSSGGGTDTQYF
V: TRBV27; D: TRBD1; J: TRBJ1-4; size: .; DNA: TGTGCCAGCAGTTATTCAGGGACAGCTTCGGAAAAACTGTTTTTT; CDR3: CASSYSGTASEKLFF
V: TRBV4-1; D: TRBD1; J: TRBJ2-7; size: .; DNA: TGCGCCAGCAGCCAAGGGTCCCCAGGGGGCGGCTACGAGCAGTACTTC; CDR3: CASSQGSPGGGYEQYF
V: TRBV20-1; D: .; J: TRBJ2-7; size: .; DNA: TGCAGTGTTCCCAGGGTCTACGAGCAGTACTTC; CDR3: CSVPRVYEQYF
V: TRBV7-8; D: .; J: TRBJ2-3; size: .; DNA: TGTGCCAGCAGCTTAGCTTTAAGGGTCCGGGCCGGAGGACACACAGATACGCAGTATTTT; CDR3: CASSLALRVRAGGHTDTQYF